The following is a T cell receptor beta chain sequence with its context. Its antigen remains unknown. The record originates from a study of T cell repertoires in cytomegalovirus infection. Study background: Matching HLA type and CMV infection were both indicated by public TCR beta signatures.

A single record per CDR3 protein comes from TCRdb applying MiXCR to the reads. The table has about 180,000 distinct CDR3 sequences, about 17% seen once. The CDR3 runs 17 residues. The germline V and J ends were trimmed by 0 bases and 4 bases, with 19 bases remaining between them. Germline V gene lookup returns CDR1 SGHTA and CDR2 FQGNSA. Study observations and caveats: The ex vivo response was dominated by HLA-C-restricted CMV-specific TCR beta clonotypes. CMV carriers with the relevant HLA were identified by cumulative public TCR beta family frequency.

V and J are TRBV7-2 and TRBJ2-7; D is undetermined. The origin of this receptor is a human donor in good health (CMV status not recorded). Some clones in this sample may be carry-over from other donors' samples. Sequenced: CD8+ T cells from PBMCs. CDR3 sequence reads: CASSLASRWQPVYEQYF. As DNA, the CDR3 is TGTGCCAGCAGCTTAGCGTCAAGGTGGCAGCCTGTGTACGAGCAGTACTTC.